The sequence of this T cell receptor beta chain was determined in a study of blood T cell repertoires in COVID-19. The assay was immunoSEQ multiplex PCR, and TCRdb's table has in-frame clones only and misses some. The table lists 110,000 to 150,000 clones, approximately 80% of them singletons, with roughly 1.5% in the top ten. The V end lost 4 bases, the J end lost 6 bases, and 18 bases lay between the germline ends. The CDR3 extends over 16 amino acids. CDR1 is KGHSH, CDR2 LQKENI, per germline. The receptor's source is a human donor in a cohort sampled during active COVID-19. The chain recombines TRBV18 with TRBJ2-2, with D maybe TRBD1 (6 bases). The sequencing input was peripheral blood. CDR3 bases: TGTGCCAGCTCACGCGAGGGGGACGTTCGGGCCGGGGAGCTGTTTTTT. As protein: CASSREGDVRAGELFF. Variable domain in full (rest from reference TRBV18 and TRBJ2-2): NAGVMQNPRHLVRRRGQEARLRCSPMKGHSHVYWYRQLPEEGLKFMVYLQKENIIDESGMPKERFSAEFPKEGPSILRIQQVVRGDSAAYFCASSREGDVRAGELFFGEGSRLTVL.